This is a list of T cell receptor beta chains from one sample in a study of metastatic and nonmetastatic thyroid tumors. Using MiXCR, TCRdb reanalyzed the PCR reads. Among about 39,000 clones listed, approximately 19% were seen once. The sample taken for sequencing was blood. These receptors all come from a female donor with papillary thyroid cancer or a benign thyroid nodule (not recorded which). Some clones in this sample may be carry-over from other donors' samples. The CDR3 runs from the conserved cysteine through the conserved F or W. Fields, in order: V gene, J gene, D gene, clone size, CDR3 DNA, CDR3 protein. A D gene is named only where the DNA matches it firmly. The size entry is marked missing in some rows and otherwise reads once, few, many or a size class.

V: TRBV20-1
J: TRBJ2-3
D: NA
size: NA
DNA: TGCAGTGCTGAGTCCCCCTGGAGCACAGATACGCAGTATTTT
CDR3: CSAESPWSTDTQYF

V: TRBV7-9
J: TRBJ2-2
D: NA
size: many
DNA: TGTGCCAGCAGCTCACTCAGGGAGCTGTTTTTT
CDR3: CASSSLRELFF

V: TRBV20-1
J: TRBJ1-1
D: NA
size: NA
DNA: TGCAGTGCTAGAACGCTCCGGGACATGGTCGCTTTCTTT
CDR3: CSARTLRDMVAFF

V: TRBV11-1
J: TRBJ2-1
D: NA
size: many
DNA: TGTGCCAGCAGCTCCAAAGACCTAAGGAGCTACAATGAGCAGTTCTTC
CDR3: CASSSKDLRSYNEQFF

V: TRBV4-2
J: TRBJ1-4
D: NA
size: NA
DNA: TGTGCCAGCAGCCAAGCGGAGGGAACTAATGAAAAACTGTTTTTC
CDR3: CASSQAEGTNEKLFF

V: TRBV7-9
J: TRBJ2-3
D: NA
size: many
DNA: TGTGCCAGCAGCTTAATTGGAACGGATACGCAGTATTTT
CDR3: CASSLIGTDTQYF

V: TRBV6-1
J: TRBJ1-6
D: NA
size: few
DNA: TGTGCCAGCAGTGAAGACTCTCTCCCGGGGAATTCACCCCTCCACTTT
CDR3: CASSEDSLPGNSPLHF

V: TRBV11-2
J: TRBJ2-1
D: TRBD2
size: NA
DNA: TGTGCCGGCACCCCGGGACTAGCGGGAGGGCCACGAAATGAGCAGTTCTTC
CDR3: CAGTPGLAGGPRNEQFF

V: TRBV7-2
J: TRBJ2-5
D: NA
size: many
DNA: TGTGCCAGCAGCCTGACCAGGGAAGAGACCCAGTACTTC
CDR3: CASSLTREETQYF

V: TRBV7-8
J: TRBJ2-7
D: TRBD1
size: many
DNA: TGTGCCAGCAGCTACTACAGGGGGCGCTCCTACGAGCAGTACTTC
CDR3: CASSYYRGRSYEQYF

V: TRBV6-1
J: TRBJ2-7
D: TRBD1
size: few
DNA: TGTGCCAGCAGTTCGACAGGGGGTTCCTACGAGCAGTACTTC
CDR3: CASSSTGGSYEQYF

V: TRBV6-1
J: TRBJ1-6
D: TRBD1
size: medium-sized
DNA: TGTGCCAGCAGTGAACTGGGGACAGGGAGTTCACCCCTCCACTTT
CDR3: CASSELGTGSSPLHF

V: TRBV28
J: TRBJ1-2
D: NA
size: many
DNA: TGTGCCAGCAGTTCGAGCCAGGGTAATCAAGGCTACACCTTC
CDR3: CASSSSQGNQGYTF

V: TRBV7-9
J: TRBJ2-7
D: NA
size: NA
DNA: TGTGCCAGCAGCTTAGAGGGAAGCGAGCAGTACTTC
CDR3: CASSLEGSEQYF

V: TRBV2
J: TRBJ1-4
D: NA
size: NA
DNA: TGTGCCAGCAGTGAAGTGTCCGCGGCTCCCGGGGAAAAACTGTTTTTT
CDR3: CASSEVSAAPGEKLFF

V: TRBV11-2
J: TRBJ1-1
D: TRBD1
size: many
DNA: TGTGCCAGCAGCTTGACAGGGGGCACTGAAGCTTTCTTT
CDR3: CASSLTGGTEAFF

V: TRBV10-3
J: TRBJ1-6
D: NA
size: NA
DNA: TGTGCCGTCAGTGATTCGGACAGCCGTAATTCACCCCTCCACTTT
CDR3: CAVSDSDSRNSPLHF

V: TRBV7-3
J: TRBJ2-5
D: NA
size: NA
DNA: TGTGCCAGCAGCTTAGGATTTATTGAGACCCAGTACTTC
CDR3: CASSLGFIETQYF

V: TRBV7-9
J: TRBJ1-2
D: NA
size: many
DNA: TGTGCCAGCAGCTTAGGGGGGGGCGCTTCTCATGGCTACACCTTC
CDR3: CASSLGGGASHGYTF

V: TRBV19
J: TRBJ2-2
D: NA
size: NA
DNA: TGTGCCAGTAGTATAGACCCCGGGGATTGGGGGGAGCTGTTTTTT
CDR3: CASSIDPGDWGELFF

V: TRBV6-1
J: TRBJ2-7
D: NA
size: medium-sized
DNA: TGTGCCAGCAGAGCGGGACAAACAATCTACGAGCAGTACTTC
CDR3: CASRAGQTIYEQYF

V: TRBV28
J: TRBJ2-7
D: TRBD2
size: many
DNA: TGTGCCAGCAGCGCCCCGAGCGGGAGCAGTAGAGAGCAGTACTTC
CDR3: CASSAPSGSSREQYF

V: TRBV2
J: TRBJ2-7
D: NA
size: few
DNA: TGTGCCAGTATGTTTCAAGACGGGTCCTACGAGCAGTACTTC
CDR3: CASMFQDGSYEQYF

V: TRBV24-1
J: TRBJ1-1
D: NA
size: NA
DNA: TGTGCCACCAGTGACTCAATCGCGGGGGTCACTGAAGCTTTCTTT
CDR3: CATSDSIAGVTEAFF

V: TRBV4-1
J: TRBJ2-2
D: NA
size: NA
DNA: TGCGCCAGCAGCCAAGAGCCTCAGGGGTTAGTCGGGGAGCTGTTTTTT
CDR3: CASSQEPQGLVGELFF

V: TRBV28
J: TRBJ1-2
D: NA
size: many
DNA: TGTGCCAGCAGGACCGGGTTTAACTATGGCTACACCTTC
CDR3: CASRTGFNYGYTF

V: TRBV28
J: TRBJ2-7
D: TRBD2
size: many
DNA: TGTGCCAGCAGCCGGACTAGTTACGAGCAGTACTTC
CDR3: CASSRTSYEQYF

V: TRBV15
J: TRBJ1-4
D: NA
size: many
DNA: TGTGCCACCAGCAGAGACCAGGGAGAGGGTTTTGAAAAACTGTTTTTT
CDR3: CATSRDQGEGFEKLFF

V: TRBV7-2
J: TRBJ2-5
D: TRBD2
size: NA
DNA: TGTGCCAGCAGCCGGGGGGTCCAAGATACCCAGTACTTC
CDR3: CASSRGVQDTQYF

V: TRBV20-1
J: TRBJ2-4
D: NA
size: many
DNA: TGCAGTGCTCTTGACTTAGCCAAAAACATTCAGTACTTC
CDR3: CSALDLAKNIQYF

V: TRBV6-1
J: TRBJ2-2
D: NA
size: few
DNA: TGTGTCAGAGGCCAGGGACACACAAACACCGGTGAGCTGTTTTTT
CDR3: CVRGQGHTNTGELFF

V: TRBV29-1
J: TRBJ2-6
D: NA
size: many
DNA: TGCAGCGTTGAAGGTTTTAGGGCTGGGGCCAACGTCCTGACTTTC
CDR3: CSVEGFRAGANVLTF

V: TRBV5-5
J: TRBJ1-2
D: TRBD1
size: many
DNA: TGTGCCAGCAGCTTGACCGGGACAGTCTATGGCTACACCTTC
CDR3: CASSLTGTVYGYTF

V: TRBV7-9
J: TRBJ1-1
D: NA
size: many
DNA: TGTGCCAGCAGCGTCGTGCAGTACACTGAAGCTTTCTTT
CDR3: CASSVVQYTEAFF

V: TRBV12-3/TRBV12-4
J: TRBJ1-3
D: NA
size: many
DNA: TGTGCCAGCAGCACTGGAAACACCATATATTTT
CDR3: CASSTGNTIYF

V: TRBV28
J: TRBJ2-1
D: NA
size: few
DNA: TGTGCCAGCAGTTTAAGGCTTACTAGCTGGACACTGTTTGACAATGAGCAGTTCTTC
CDR3: CASSLRLTSWTLFDNEQFF

V: TRBV20-1
J: TRBJ1-1
D: TRBD1
size: NA
DNA: TGCAGTGCCCACAGGGGGCGAAGTTTCGTCCCTGAAGCTTTCTTT
CDR3: CSAHRGRSFVPEAFF

V: TRBV2
J: TRBJ1-1
D: NA
size: few
DNA: TGTGCCAGCAGTCCGAGGCGACTCTCGAACACTGAAGCTTTCTTT
CDR3: CASSPRRLSNTEAFF

V: TRBV5-6
J: TRBJ2-5
D: NA
size: few
DNA: TGTGCCAGCAGCTTGGCCCGACAGGTCAGAGAGACCCAGTACTTC
CDR3: CASSLARQVRETQYF

V: TRBV7-8
J: TRBJ2-7
D: NA
size: NA
DNA: TGTGCCAGCAGCTTAGGGACAGTCGACGAGCAGTACTTC
CDR3: CASSLGTVDEQYF

V: TRBV6-4
J: TRBJ2-3
D: NA
size: many
DNA: TGTGCCAGCAGTGCCAGCGGGAGCACAGATACGCAGTATTTT
CDR3: CASSASGSTDTQYF